Below, one TCR beta chain is given with its context. Its cognate antigen is unknown. The protocol was immunoSEQ multiplex PCR, while the TCRdb copy is restricted to in-frame clones and leaves out a portion. The sample lists some 140,000 clones; 84% were seen once. This entry is derived from a study of cytomegalovirus exposure and HLA in healthy donors. Donors were drawn from the approximately 130-subject validation cohort, separate from the approximately 700-subject first cohort. Germline-derived CDR1 and CDR2 are MNHNS and SASEGT. V was shortened by 3 bases and J by 6 bases, with 9 bases between the two germline ends. The CDR3 runs 14 residues. General study results and limits: Most TCR sequences were rare, but some public TCRs occurred in many donors. Reports indicated that the classifier achieved high specificity and sensitivity in diagnosing cytomegalovirus status. Three chains linked to CMV were shown in vitro to be specific for CMV antigens.

This clonotype was obtained from a woman under 40 in good health and CMV-seronegative. This chain joins TRBV6-1 and TRBJ1-6; no reliable D call. The sample taken for sequencing was PBMCs. CDR3: CASSERVFNSPLHF. The DNA of the CDR3 is TGTGCCAGCAGTGAGAGGGTTTTTAATTCACCCCTCCACTTT.